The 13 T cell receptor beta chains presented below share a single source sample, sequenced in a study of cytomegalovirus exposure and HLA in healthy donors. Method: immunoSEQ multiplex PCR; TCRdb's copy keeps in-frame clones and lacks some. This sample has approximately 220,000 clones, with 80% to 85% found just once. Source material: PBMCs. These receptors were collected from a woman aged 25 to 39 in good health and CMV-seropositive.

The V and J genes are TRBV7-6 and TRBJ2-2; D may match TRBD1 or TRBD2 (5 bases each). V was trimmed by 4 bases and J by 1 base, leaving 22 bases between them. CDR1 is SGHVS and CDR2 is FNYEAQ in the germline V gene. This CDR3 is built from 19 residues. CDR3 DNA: TGTGCCAGCAGCTCCGGCTTTGATTTGGGGGACGGGAACACCGGGGAGCTGTTTTTT. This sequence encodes CASSSGFDLGDGNTGELFF.

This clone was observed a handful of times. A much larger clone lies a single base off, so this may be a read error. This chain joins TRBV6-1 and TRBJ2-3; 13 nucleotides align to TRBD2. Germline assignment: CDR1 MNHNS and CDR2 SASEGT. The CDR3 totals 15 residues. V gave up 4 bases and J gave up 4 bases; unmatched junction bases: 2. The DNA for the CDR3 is TGTGCCAGCAGTGGGACTAGCGGGAGCTCAGATACGCAGTATTTT. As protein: CASSGTSGSSDTQYF.

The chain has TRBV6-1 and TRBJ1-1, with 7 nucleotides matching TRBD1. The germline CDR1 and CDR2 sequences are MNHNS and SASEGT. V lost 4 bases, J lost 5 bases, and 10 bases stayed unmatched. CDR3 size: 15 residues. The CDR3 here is CASSATGRGSTEAFF. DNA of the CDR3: TGTGCCAGCAGTGCGACAGGGCGGGGGTCAACTGAAGCTTTCTTT.

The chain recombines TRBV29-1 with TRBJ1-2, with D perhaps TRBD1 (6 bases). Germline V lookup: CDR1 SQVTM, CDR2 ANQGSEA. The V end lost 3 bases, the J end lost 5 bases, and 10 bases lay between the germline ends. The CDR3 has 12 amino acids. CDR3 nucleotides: TGCAGCGTTGATCCGGGGGCGTATGGCTACACCTTC. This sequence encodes CSVDPGAYGYTF.

The CDR3 protein is CSVDDAQKTQYF. The CDR3 DNA is TGCAGCGTTGATGACGCACAGAAGACCCAGTACTTC. V usage is TRBV29-1 and J usage is TRBJ2-5; D is undetermined. CDR3 length: 12 residues. The germline V gene has CDR1 SQVTM and CDR2 ANQGSEA. V was clipped by 3 bases and J by 6 bases, with 11 bases between them.

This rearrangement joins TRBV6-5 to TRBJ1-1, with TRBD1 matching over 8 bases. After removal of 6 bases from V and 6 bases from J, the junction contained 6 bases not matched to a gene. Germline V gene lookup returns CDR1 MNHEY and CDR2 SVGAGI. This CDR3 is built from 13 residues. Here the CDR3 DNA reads TGTGCCAGCAGCAGGACAGGGTACGCTGAAGCTTTCTTT. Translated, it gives CASSRTGYAEAFF.

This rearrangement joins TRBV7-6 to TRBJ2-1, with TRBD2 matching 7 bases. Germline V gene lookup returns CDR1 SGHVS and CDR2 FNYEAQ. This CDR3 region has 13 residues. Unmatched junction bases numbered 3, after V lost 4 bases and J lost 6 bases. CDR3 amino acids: CASSWGGTNEQFF. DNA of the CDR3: TGTGCCAGCAGCTGGGGGGGAACCAATGAGCAGTTCTTC.

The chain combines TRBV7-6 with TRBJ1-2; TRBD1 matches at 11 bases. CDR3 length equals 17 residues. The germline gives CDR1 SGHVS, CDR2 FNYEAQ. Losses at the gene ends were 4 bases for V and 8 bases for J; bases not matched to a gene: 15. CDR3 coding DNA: TGTGCCAGCAGCTCCACTACCGGGACAGGGGGTACGGGAGGCTACACCTTC. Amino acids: CASSSTTGTGGTGGYTF.

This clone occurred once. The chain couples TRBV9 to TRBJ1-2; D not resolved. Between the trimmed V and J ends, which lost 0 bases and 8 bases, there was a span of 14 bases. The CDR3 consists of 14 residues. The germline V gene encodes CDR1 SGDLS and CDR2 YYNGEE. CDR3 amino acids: CASSVAGSGRGYTF. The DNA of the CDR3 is TGTGCCAGCAGCGTAGCAGGCTCGGGAAGGGGCTACACCTTC.

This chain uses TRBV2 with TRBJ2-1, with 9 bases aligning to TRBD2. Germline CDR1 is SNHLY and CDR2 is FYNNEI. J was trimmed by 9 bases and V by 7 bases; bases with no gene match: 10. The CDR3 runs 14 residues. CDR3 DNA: TGTGCCAGCACCTGGACTAGCGAAGACAGTGAGCAGTTCTTC. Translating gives CASTWTSEDSEQFF.

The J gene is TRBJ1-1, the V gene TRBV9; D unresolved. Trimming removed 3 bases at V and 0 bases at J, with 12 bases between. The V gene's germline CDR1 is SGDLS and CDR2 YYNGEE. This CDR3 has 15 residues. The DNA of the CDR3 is TGTGCCAGCAGCGCCTTCGGGGAAATGAACACTGAAGCTTTCTTT. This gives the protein CASSAFGEMNTEAFF.

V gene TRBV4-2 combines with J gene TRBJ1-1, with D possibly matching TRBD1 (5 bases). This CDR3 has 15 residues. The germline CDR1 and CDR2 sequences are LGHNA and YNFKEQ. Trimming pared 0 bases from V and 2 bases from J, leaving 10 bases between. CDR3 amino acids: CASSQEARVNTEAFF. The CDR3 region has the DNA TGTGCCAGCAGCCAAGAAGCCAGGGTAAACACTGAAGCTTTCTTT.

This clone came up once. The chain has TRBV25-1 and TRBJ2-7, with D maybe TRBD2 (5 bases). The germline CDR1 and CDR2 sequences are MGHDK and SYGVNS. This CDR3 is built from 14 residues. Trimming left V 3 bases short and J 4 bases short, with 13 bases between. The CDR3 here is CASSETLGGYEQYF. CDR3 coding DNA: TGTGCCAGCAGTGAGACACTAGGTGGGTACGAGCAGTACTTC.